This T cell receptor beta chain was identified in a study of blood T cell repertoires in COVID-19. From germline, CDR1 is LGHDT and CDR2 YNNKEL (reference sequence). The CDR3 loop spans 15 amino acids. V shed 2 bases and J 5 bases; nucleotides not matched to a gene: 1. TCRdb's copy holds only in-frame clones and misses some; the assay was immunoSEQ multiplex PCR. The profile shows hundreds of thousands of clones, roughly 91% of them singletons. The sequenced sample consisted of PBMCs or T cells enriched from blood (not recorded which). The receptor was derived from a woman aged 25-40 years with acute COVID-19. The chain is built from TRBV3-1 (or the pseudogene TRBV3-2) and TRBJ1-6; 9 bases agree with TRBD1. DNA for the CDR3: TGTGCCAGCAGCCAATGGGACAGGGATAATTCACCCCTCCACTTT. The encoded protein is CASSQWDRDNSPLHF.